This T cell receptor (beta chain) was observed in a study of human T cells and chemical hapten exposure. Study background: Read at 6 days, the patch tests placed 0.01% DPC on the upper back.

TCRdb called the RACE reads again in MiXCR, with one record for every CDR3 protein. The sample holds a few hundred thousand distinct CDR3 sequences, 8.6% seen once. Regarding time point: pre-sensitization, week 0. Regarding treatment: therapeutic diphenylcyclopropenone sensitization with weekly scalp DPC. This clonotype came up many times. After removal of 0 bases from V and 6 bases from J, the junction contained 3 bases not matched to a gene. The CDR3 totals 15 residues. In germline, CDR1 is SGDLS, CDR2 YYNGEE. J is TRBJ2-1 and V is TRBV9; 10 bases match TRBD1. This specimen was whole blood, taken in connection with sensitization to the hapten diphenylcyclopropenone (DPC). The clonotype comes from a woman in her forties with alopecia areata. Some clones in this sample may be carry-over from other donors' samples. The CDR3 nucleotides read TGTGCCAGCAGCGTAGAGGGACAGGGGTTCAATGAGCAGTTCTTC. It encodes CASSVEGQGFNEQFF.